The source of this TCR beta chain is a study of shared clonotypes between healthy human individuals. Broader study findings: Generation probabilities were higher for clonotypes shared across all four sorted-subset donors than for unshared ones. Donor clonotype sharing was expected to depend on sequencing depth.

This CDR3 contains 18 residues. With V trimmed by 3 bases and J by 2 bases, 13 bases remained unmatched. CDR1 MDHEN and CDR2 SYDVKM come from the germline V gene. The split of CD4+ cells yielded CD45RA+ naive and CD45RA-negative memory subsets. Comment on this clone: Its antigen remains unknown.

This table comes from immunoSEQ multiplex PCR, and its TCRdb copy is limited to in-frame clones, with some not included. The data hold about 2.4 million clones, with over 85% observed a single time. Sequencing was done on a sample of naive CD4+ T cells from PBMCs. Subset denoted: CD45RA+ positively selected. This chain joins TRBV28 and TRBJ2-5; 9 bases are a match to TRBD2. This TCR derives from a man between 18 and 29 years old in good health. Some clones in this sample may be carry-over from other donors' samples. CDR3 DNA sequence: TGTGCCAGCAGTTTTTCCCAGGGCGGGAGGGAAACTCAAGAGACCCAGTACTTC. Translated: CASSFSQGGRETQETQYF.